This entry describes one T cell receptor (beta chain). This clonotype was counted a few times. The specificity of this receptor is unknown. No base-level quality is on record; no much larger clone is a single base apart. The source of the sample is a study of regulatory T cells in long-lasting Graves disease (TCRdb year 2021). In the study overall: In the newly diagnosed Graves' disease group, patients had been taking antithyroid drugs for less than 3 months. Persistent Graves' disease patients were compared with newly diagnosed Graves' disease patients by peripheral blood TCR sequencing and RNA sequencing. The study was registered as a clinical trial and conducted in China. A total of roughly 35 samples were covered by TCR sequencing, comprising some 13 persistent and about 20 newly diagnosed Graves' disease patients. Study-level results and caveats: TRBV28, TRBJ1-2 and TRBJ2-5 were preferentially used in persistent disease, while TRBV20-1 and TRBJ2-1 were favored in newly diagnosed disease. Persistent patients shared more public clonotypes among themselves (around 2,800) than newly diagnosed patients did (about 900). The authors acknowledged the small sample size as a limitation that may reduce accuracy. Compared with newly diagnosed patients, patients with persistent Graves' disease had lower TCR Shannon entropy and fewer highly expanded clones, which suggests clonal expansion. Peripheral blood alone was examined, since thyroid tissue, which constituted the primary lesion, could not be accessed. Sequencing and analysis were restricted to the TCR beta chain.

Taken with the paper, the label for time point translates to: newly diagnosed GD, antithyroid drugs for less than 3 months. RNA was extracted from PBMCs in TRIzol for both TCR sequencing and RNA sequencing. The diagnosis of Graves' disease followed American Thyroid Association guidelines. Patients for the study were recruited at an endocrinology department in Xi'an, China. Each patient gave roughly 8.4 milliliters of peripheral blood, collected in an EDTA anticoagulant tube. Ficoll Paque Plus density gradient separation was used to isolate PBMCs, and no additional T cell sorting was done. An Agilent 2100 Bioanalyzer and agarose gel were used to check RNA quality, while a NanoDrop 2000 measured RNA concentration. V drops 8 bases and J drops 1 base, leaving 17 bases in between. For CDR1 and CDR2, the germline V gene lists KGHSH and LQKENI. The CDR3 runs 15 amino acids, cysteine and phenylalanine included. The read is trimmed to its CDR3 DNA, 45 bases read in frame from base 1.

Receptor libraries were prepared by multiplex PCR. The reads were generated on an Illumina HiSeq 4000. TCR beta libraries were built with iRepertoire HTBI primers and Arm-PCR amplification of CDR3 regions. Gel purification was performed on PCR products prior to sequencing. In the original analysis: A total of fewer than 80 TRBV and 14 TRBJ segments were identified across samples and were used for gene usage analysis of CDR3 amino acid clonotypes. COPE and FqMerger were used to merge filtered high-quality paired reads into contigs. Contigs were aligned with BLAST to IMGT TRBV, TRBD and TRBJ reference genes, and CDR3 was defined per IMGT. Highly expanded clones were defined as clonotypes with a frequency above 0.1%. Shannon entropy served as the measure of repertoire diversity, while the Gini coefficient captured V-J evenness. A clonotype was considered public if more than one individual shared it. TCRdb itself trimmed the public reads at Q25 with fastp, ran MiXCR and retained productive beta chains. CDR3 protein duplicates are merged, each entry listing the most common genes and DNA. TCRdb, rather than the study authors, made the V and J calls. Across this sample there are 420,000 or so distinct CDR3 sequences, with around 17% seen only once. The ten largest account for 23% of the sample.

These sequences were also reported in another study, on T cells in Graves' hyperthyroidism and ophthalmopathy. The second study's authors report: Graves' hyperthyroidism was defined as stable when no progression to ophthalmopathy occurred over 18 months of follow-up. Hyperthyroidism patients were newly diagnosed, had a disease duration of under 2 months, and were aged 18 to 65 years. Exclusion was applied to patients with uncontrolled infections, other autoimmune diseases, pregnancy or lactation. Diagnoses were based on clinical symptoms, serum thyroxine and TRAb, thyroid ultrasound and orbital computed tomography. For the first round of RT-PCR on the TCR CDR3, the HTBI primer set was used together with the Qiagen OneStep RT-PCR kit. Most expanded thyroid clonotypes (frequency above 0.001) were also detected in blood, suggesting blood repertoires may reflect thyroid immune responses. A 13 V-J signature model separated ophthalmopathy from stable hyperthyroidism, with nearly 90% sensitivity and about 81% specificity in cross-validation and 80%/75% in testing. In validation, progression to ophthalmopathy was predicted by the model with around 71% sensitivity and 72.22% specificity, a median of around 6.5 months before onset. To identify TCR V-J signatures that set the groups apart, the researchers used a discovery cohort of 100 patients, made up of roughly 45 with Graves' ophthalmopathy and about 60 with stable Graves' hyperthyroidism. Whether ophthalmopathy could be predicted prospectively was tested in an independent validation cohort made up of under 20 hyperthyroidism patients plus 17 patients who later progressed to ophthalmopathy. For training and testing, the roughly 100 patients in the discovery cohort were randomly divided in a 7:3 ratio. In more than 5 Graves' hyperthyroidism patients, the study also compared T-cell repertoires from thyroid tissue with T-cell repertoires from blood. After blood sampling, hyperthyroidism patients were treated with methimazole at a starting dose of 30 mg daily, and ophthalmopathy patients were treated with high-dose intravenous methylprednisolone. Libraries were constructed in a second round of multiplex PCR, after which size selection and purification were carried out. Paired-end sequencing of the libraries was performed with 100 bp reads on an Illumina HiSeq2000. SOAPnuke was used to process the raw data, with reads discarded if the reads contained adapters or uncalled bases, had a mean Phred below 15, or lacked an exact constant-primer or identifier match. High-quality paired reads were merged with COPE v1.2.5, and unique nucleotide sequences were defined as clonotypes. Clonotypes were aligned to IMGT TRBV, TRBD and TRBJ reference segments using MiTCR v1.1. Analysis was restricted to V-J combinations with a frequency above 0.0001, which covered roughly 99% of repertoires. The TCS score was defined as F50 (clonal expansion) divided by E x V (chaos), with BLOSUM62-based TCRdist calculated between CDR3 peptides within each V-J. Welch's t-statistics and random forest reduced 514 V-J features to roughly 13, which were used in a naive Bayes classifier (R e1071). Sample size was not statistically predetermined, and blinding of investigators to group allocation was not performed. The paper describes TCR Vbeta CDR3 sequencing of roughly 130 peripheral blood samples, made up of about 41 ophthalmopathy patients, some 80 hyperthyroidism patients and 17 progressor patients.

Sequencing was performed on peripheral blood mononuclear cells (PBMCs), taken at new diagnosis, from a patient treated with antithyroid drugs. The TCR comes from a woman under 30 with Graves disease. Donor details come from another sample of the same person, matched by shared clones. The chain was built from TRBV18 and TRBJ2-5; the D gene assignment is perhaps TRBD1 or TRBD2, with each matching 5 bases. The DNA sequence follows: TGTGCCAGCGCCCCGATGAAGAGGGGCCAAGAGACCCAGTACTTC. This encodes CASAPMKRGQETQYF.